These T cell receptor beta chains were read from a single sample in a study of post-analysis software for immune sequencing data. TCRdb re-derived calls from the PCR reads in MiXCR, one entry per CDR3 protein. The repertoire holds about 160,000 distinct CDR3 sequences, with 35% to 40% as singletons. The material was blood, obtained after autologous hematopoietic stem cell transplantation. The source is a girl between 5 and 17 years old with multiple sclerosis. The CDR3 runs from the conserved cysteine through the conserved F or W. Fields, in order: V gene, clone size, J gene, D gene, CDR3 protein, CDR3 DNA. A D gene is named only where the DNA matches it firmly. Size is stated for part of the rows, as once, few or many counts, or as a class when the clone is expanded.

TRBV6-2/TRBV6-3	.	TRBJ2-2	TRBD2	CASSYLREGLNTGELFF	TGTGCCAGCAGTTACCTTCGGGAGGGCCTTAACACCGGGGAGCTGTTTTTT
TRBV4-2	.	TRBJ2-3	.	CASSQEEAGTDTQYF	TGTGCCAGCAGCCAAGAAGAGGCGGGAACAGATACGCAGTATTTT
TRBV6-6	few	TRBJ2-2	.	CASTNGELFF	TGTGCCAGCACCAACGGGGAGCTGTTTTTT
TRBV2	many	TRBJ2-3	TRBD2	CASSEPGLPTDTQYF	TGTGCCAGCAGTGAACCGGGACTACCCACAGATACGCAGTATTTT
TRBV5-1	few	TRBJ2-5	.	CASSLAGAIHTETQYF	TGCGCCAGCAGCTTGGCGGGGGCTATCCACACAGAGACCCAGTACTTC
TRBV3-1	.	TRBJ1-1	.	CASSQWGGDTEAFF	TGTGCCAGCAGCCAGTGGGGAGGGGACACTGAAGCTTTCTTT
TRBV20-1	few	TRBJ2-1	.	CSAIPRGLVVYNEQFF	TGCAGTGCTATACCCCGGGGGCTAGTGGTCTACAATGAGCAGTTCTTC
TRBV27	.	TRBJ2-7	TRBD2	CASSPTSGHFFYEQYF	TGTGCCAGCAGTCCAACTAGCGGACACTTCTTCTACGAGCAGTACTTC
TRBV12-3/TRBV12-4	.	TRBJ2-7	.	CASSLGLGSVEQYF	TGTGCCAGCAGTTTAGGGCTGGGGTCGGTCGAGCAGTACTTC
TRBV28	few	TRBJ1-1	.	CASSPDWNTEAFF	TGTGCCAGCAGCCCCGACTGGAACACTGAAGCTTTCTTT
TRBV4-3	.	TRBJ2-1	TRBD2	CASSQDELAGGYEQFF	TGCGCCAGCAGCCAAGACGAACTAGCGGGAGGGTATGAGCAGTTCTTC
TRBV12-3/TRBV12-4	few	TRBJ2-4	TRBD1	CASSLAGQADTQYF	TGTGCCAGCAGTTTAGCGGGACAGGCGGACACTCAGTACTTC
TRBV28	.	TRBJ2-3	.	CASSALAALLDSTDTQYF	TGTGCCAGCAGTGCCCTGGCGGCACTACTAGATAGCACAGATACGCAGTATTTT
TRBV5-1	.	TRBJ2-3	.	CASSPSAGHNTDTQYF	TGCGCCAGCAGCCCATCAGCGGGACACAACACAGATACGCAGTATTTT
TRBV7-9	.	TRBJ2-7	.	CASSQSGRIYEQYF	TGTGCCAGCAGCCAGTCCGGACGGATCTACGAGCAGTACTTC
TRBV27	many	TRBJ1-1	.	CASSLSENTEAFF	TGTGCCAGCAGCTTATCAGAGAACACTGAAGCTTTCTTT
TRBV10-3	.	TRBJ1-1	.	CAIMAGTEAFF	TGTGCCATCATGGCGGGGACTGAAGCTTTCTTT
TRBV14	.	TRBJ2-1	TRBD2	CASRTSGVNEQFF	TGTGCCAGCAGGACTAGCGGGGTCAATGAGCAGTTCTTC
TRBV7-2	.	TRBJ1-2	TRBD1	CASSWGTGGYTF	TGTGCCAGCAGCTGGGGGACAGGGGGCTACACCTTC
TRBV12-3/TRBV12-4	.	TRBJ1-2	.	CASSLKGTSGNYGYTF	TGTGCCAGCAGCTTGAAGGGGACAAGCGGTAACTATGGCTACACCTTC
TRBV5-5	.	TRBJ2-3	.	CASSLRTLGADTQYF	TGTGCCAGCAGCTTGAGGACCCTGGGGGCAGATACGCAGTATTTT
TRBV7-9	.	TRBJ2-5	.	CASSLRRNQETQYF	TGTGCCAGCAGCTTAAGGCGGAACCAAGAGACCCAGTACTTC
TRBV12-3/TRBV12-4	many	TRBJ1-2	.	CASTEKGVDYGYTF	TGTGCCAGCACCGAGAAGGGAGTCGACTATGGCTACACCTTC
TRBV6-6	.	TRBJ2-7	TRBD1	CASNLQGANYEQYF	TGTGCCAGCAACCTACAGGGGGCTAACTACGAGCAGTACTTC
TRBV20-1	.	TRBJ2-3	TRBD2	CSANGLAGPATVTQYF	TGCAGTGCTAATGGACTAGCGGGCCCCGCGACAGTTACGCAGTATTTT
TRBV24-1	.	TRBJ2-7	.	CATSDLRQGIYEQYF	TGTGCCACCAGTGATTTGAGGCAGGGTATCTACGAGCAGTACTTC
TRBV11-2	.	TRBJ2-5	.	CASSPIGTFQETQYF	TGTGCCAGCAGCCCCATCGGGACGTTTCAAGAGACCCAGTACTTC
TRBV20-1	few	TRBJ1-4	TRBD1	CSAREARQGRNNEKLFF	TGCAGTGCTAGAGAGGCAAGACAGGGAAGGAATAATGAAAAACTGTTTTTT
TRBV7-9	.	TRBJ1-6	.	CASSQRSPLHF	TGTGCCAGCAGCCAACGGTCACCCCTCCACTTT
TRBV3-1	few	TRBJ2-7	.	CASSLFPGASYEQYF	TGTGCCAGCAGCCTCTTCCCCGGGGCGTCCTACGAGCAGTACTTC
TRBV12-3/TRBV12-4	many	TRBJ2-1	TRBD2	CASVSGGVSYNEQFF	TGTGCCAGCGTATCGGGGGGGGTATCCTACAATGAGCAGTTCTTC
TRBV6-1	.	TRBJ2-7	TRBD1	CASAEGTGGSYEQYF	TGTGCCAGCGCAGAGGGGACAGGGGGCAGTTACGAGCAGTACTTC
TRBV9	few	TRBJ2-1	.	CASSAAWEAYNEQFF	TGTGCCAGCAGCGCCGCGTGGGAGGCCTACAATGAGCAGTTCTTC
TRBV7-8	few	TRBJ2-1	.	CASSLGSPASYNEQFF	TGTGCCAGCAGCTTAGGGTCCCCGGCCTCCTACAATGAGCAGTTCTTC
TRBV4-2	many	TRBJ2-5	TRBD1	CASSQGTGGRETQYF	TGTGCCAGCAGCCAAGGCACAGGGGGCCGGGAGACCCAGTACTTC
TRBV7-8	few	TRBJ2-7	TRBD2	CASSLGTSGTYEQYF	TGTGCCAGCAGCTTGGGGACTAGCGGAACCTACGAGCAGTACTTC
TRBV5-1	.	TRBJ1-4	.	CASSFGRDGGEKLFF	TGCGCCAGCAGCTTCGGTAGGGATGGGGGTGAAAAACTGTTTTTT
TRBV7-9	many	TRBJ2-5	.	CASGAQETQYF	TGTGCCAGCGGGGCCCAAGAGACCCAGTACTTC
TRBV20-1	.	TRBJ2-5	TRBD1	CSASRDRGETQYF	TGCAGTGCTAGCCGGGACAGGGGAGAGACCCAGTACTTC
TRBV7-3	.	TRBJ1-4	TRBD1	CASSPGDREGEKLFF	TGTGCCAGCAGCCCTGGGGACAGGGAGGGTGAAAAACTGTTTTTT
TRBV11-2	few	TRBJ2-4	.	CASSPLMWNGKWGLAKNIQYF	TGTGCCAGCAGCCCGCTTATGTGGAACGGGAAGTGGGGCTTAGCCAAAAACATTCAGTACTTC
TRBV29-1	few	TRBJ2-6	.	CSVEYWGESGANVLTF	TGCAGCGTTGAATACTGGGGGGAGTCTGGGGCCAACGTCCTGACTTTC
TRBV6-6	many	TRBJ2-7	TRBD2	CASTAGESSSYEQYF	TGTGCCAGCACGGCGGGGGAGTCGAGCTCCTACGAGCAGTACTTC
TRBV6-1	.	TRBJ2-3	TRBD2	CASSKTGSSGAPDTQYF	TGTGCCAGCAGTAAAACGGGGTCTAGCGGGGCCCCAGATACGCAGTATTTT